Listed below are T cell receptor beta chains from one sample, sequenced in a study of Graves' ophthalmopathy and Graves' hyperthyroidism. TCRdb passed the multiplex PCR reads through MiXCR, listing each CDR3 protein once. Of about 220,000 distinct CDR3 sequences detected, roughly 21% appear once; the ten largest clones hold under 55%. Sequencing used peripheral blood. The origin of the receptors is a woman aged 45-60 years with Graves' ophthalmopathy. Both conserved end residues are part of each CDR3. The order of the fields is J gene, clone size, D gene, V gene, CDR3 protein, CDR3 DNA. D genes are given only for firm matches. Not every row has a clone size; where given, it reads once, few, many or a size class.

J: TRBJ2-7
size: many
D: NA
V: TRBV25-1
CDR3: CASTGLVTNEQYF
DNA: TGTGCCAGCACGGGACTTGTTACCAACGAGCAGTACTTC

J: TRBJ1-1
size: NA
D: NA
V: TRBV7-9
CDR3: CASTPPNTEAFF
DNA: TGTGCCAGCACCCCCCCAAACACTGAAGCTTTCTTT

J: TRBJ2-7
size: many
D: TRBD2
V: TRBV20-1
CDR3: CSASRASGKYEQYF
DNA: TGCAGTGCTAGTAGGGCTAGCGGGAAGTACGAGCAGTACTTC

J: TRBJ2-5
size: NA
D: NA
V: TRBV7-2
CDR3: CASSSPVETQYF
DNA: TGTGCCAGCAGCTCCCCCGTCGAGACCCAGTACTTC

J: TRBJ2-5
size: NA
D: NA
V: TRBV7-2
CDR3: CASSLGSTRETQYF
DNA: TGTGCCAGCAGCTTAGGGTCTACCCGAGAGACCCAGTACTTC

J: TRBJ1-5
size: many
D: NA
V: TRBV6-1
CDR3: CASRDREVQPQHF
DNA: TGTGCCAGCAGAGATCGGGAGGTTCAGCCCCAGCATTTT

J: TRBJ1-1
size: many
D: NA
V: TRBV11-2
CDR3: CASSQGKGENTEAFF
DNA: TGTGCCAGCAGCCAGGGTAAGGGAGAGAACACTGAAGCTTTCTTT

J: TRBJ1-1
size: once
D: TRBD1
V: TRBV24-1
CDR3: CATSDPGQGAFF
DNA: TGTGCCACCAGTGATCCGGGACAGGGAGCTTTCTTT

J: TRBJ1-5
size: NA
D: TRBD1
V: TRBV3-1
CDR3: CASSPDRGHSNQPQHF
DNA: TGTGCCAGCAGCCCAGACAGGGGGCATAGCAATCAGCCCCAGCATTTT

J: TRBJ2-2
size: NA
D: TRBD2
V: TRBV15
CDR3: CATSRDRGDTGELFF
DNA: TGTGCCACCAGCAGAGATCGGGGGGACACCGGGGAGCTGTTTTTT

J: TRBJ1-6
size: many
D: TRBD1
V: TRBV6-5
CDR3: CASSLGQGPYLNSPLHF
DNA: TGTGCCAGCAGTTTGGGACAGGGGCCGTACCTAAATTCACCCCTCCACTTT

J: TRBJ1-2
size: many
D: NA
V: TRBV7-2
CDR3: CASSVGDGYTF
DNA: TGTGCCAGCAGCGTAGGGGATGGCTACACCTTC

J: TRBJ2-7
size: few
D: NA
V: TRBV5-4
CDR3: CASSSIKGGLGREQYF
DNA: TGTGCCAGCAGCTCAATTAAAGGGGGACTTGGCCGCGAGCAGTACTTC

J: TRBJ1-2
size: many
D: TRBD1
V: TRBV6-1
CDR3: CASSETGGDYGYTF
DNA: TGTGCCAGCAGTGAAACAGGGGGCGATTATGGCTACACCTTC

J: TRBJ2-1
size: many
D: TRBD2
V: TRBV11-2
CDR3: CASSLIAGTYNEQFF
DNA: TGTGCCAGCAGCCTGATAGCGGGAACATACAATGAGCAGTTCTTC

J: TRBJ2-4
size: NA
D: NA
V: TRBV4-2
CDR3: CASSRWDTQAKNIQYF
DNA: TGTGCCAGCAGCCGGTGGGACACCCAAGCCAAAAACATTCAGTACTTC

J: TRBJ2-5
size: many
D: NA
V: TRBV5-1
CDR3: CASSSGSQGKMKTQYF
DNA: TGCGCCAGCAGCTCTGGTAGTCAGGGGAAGATGAAGACCCAGTACTTC

J: TRBJ1-2
size: many
D: NA
V: TRBV9
CDR3: CASSVGWDLGYGYTF
DNA: TGTGCCAGCAGCGTAGGCTGGGACCTCGGATATGGCTACACCTTC

J: TRBJ2-7
size: many
D: NA
V: TRBV5-1
CDR3: CASSLDQPSSYEQYF
DNA: TGCGCCAGCAGCTTGGACCAGCCCAGCTCCTACGAGCAGTACTTC

J: TRBJ2-5
size: NA
D: TRBD2
V: TRBV11-2
CDR3: CASSLGRGLLQTQYF
DNA: TGTGCCAGCAGCTTAGGGCGGGGACTATTACAGACCCAGTACTTC

J: TRBJ1-2
size: many
D: NA
V: TRBV6-1
CDR3: CASSESYGYTF
DNA: TGTGCCAGCAGTGAGTCCTATGGCTACACCTTC

J: TRBJ1-5
size: NA
D: NA
V: TRBV28
CDR3: CASSSGYSNQPQHF
DNA: TGTGCCAGCAGTTCCGGATATAGCAATCAGCCCCAGCATTTT

J: TRBJ1-5
size: few
D: NA
V: TRBV15
CDR3: CATSISHNQPQPF
DNA: TGTGCCACCAGCATCAGTCACAATCAGCCCCAGCCTTTT

J: TRBJ2-5
size: many
D: NA
V: TRBV6-1
CDR3: CASRTTGRETQYF
DNA: TGTGCCAGCAGAACAACAGGACGGGAGACCCAGTACTTC

J: TRBJ2-2
size: NA
D: NA
V: TRBV7-9
CDR3: CASSLDRLNTGELFF
DNA: TGTGCCAGCAGCCTGGACCGGCTGAACACCGGGGAGCTGTTTTTT

J: TRBJ2-7
size: NA
D: NA
V: TRBV11-2
CDR3: CASSPRAAYEQYF
DNA: TGTGCCAGCAGCCCCAGGGCCGCCTACGAGCAGTACTTC

J: TRBJ2-7
size: many
D: NA
V: TRBV20-1
CDR3: CSATPGSFSSYEQYF
DNA: TGCAGTGCTACCCCCGGCAGTTTTAGCTCCTACGAGCAGTACTTC

J: TRBJ1-6
size: many
D: NA
V: TRBV28
CDR3: CASSLLGTPNSPLHF
DNA: TGTGCCAGCAGCCTACTCGGGACCCCTAATTCACCCCTCCACTTT

J: TRBJ1-1
size: once
D: TRBD1
V: TRBV15
CDR3: CATSRRQGNTEAFF
DNA: TGTGCCACCAGCCGCCGACAGGGGAACACTGAAGCTTTCTTT

J: TRBJ1-2
size: many
D: TRBD1
V: TRBV6-2/TRBV6-3
CDR3: CASRKTGADGYTF
DNA: TGTGCCAGCAGAAAAACAGGGGCGGATGGCTACACCTTC

J: TRBJ2-5
size: NA
D: NA
V: TRBV12-3/TRBV12-4
CDR3: CASSFIRMGGTQYF
DNA: TGTGCCAGCAGTTTTATCCGGATGGGCGGGACCCAGTACTTC

J: TRBJ2-2
size: many
D: NA
V: TRBV27
CDR3: CASSLVPGELFF
DNA: TGTGCCAGCAGCCTCGTCCCCGGGGAGCTGTTTTTT

J: TRBJ1-1
size: many
D: TRBD1
V: TRBV7-6
CDR3: CASSSQVRGSTEAFF
DNA: TGTGCCAGCAGCTCTCAAGTCAGGGGGTCAACTGAAGCTTTCTTT

J: TRBJ2-7
size: NA
D: TRBD2
V: TRBV6-1
CDR3: CASSVGLGPYEQYF
DNA: TGTGCCAGCAGTGTAGGACTAGGCCCCTACGAGCAGTACTTC

J: TRBJ2-7
size: NA
D: NA
V: TRBV6-1
CDR3: CASSESTGAIYEQYF
DNA: TGTGCCAGCAGTGAATCCACGGGAGCGATATACGAGCAGTACTTC

J: TRBJ2-7
size: NA
D: TRBD1
V: TRBV10-3
CDR3: CAISPLQGAYEQYF
DNA: TGTGCCATCAGCCCGCTACAGGGGGCCTACGAGCAGTACTTC

J: TRBJ2-5
size: many
D: TRBD2
V: TRBV12-3/TRBV12-4
CDR3: CASFLAGGSETQYF
DNA: TGTGCCTCTTTTCTAGCGGGTGGAAGCGAGACCCAGTACTTC

J: TRBJ2-7
size: many
D: NA
V: TRBV14
CDR3: CASSQTSHEQYF
DNA: TGTGCCAGCAGCCAAACGAGCCACGAGCAGTACTTC

J: TRBJ1-2
size: many
D: NA
V: TRBV2
CDR3: CASSEAGRDSPDGYTF
DNA: TGTGCCAGCAGTGAAGCGGGCCGGGACTCCCCCGATGGCTACACCTTC

J: TRBJ2-3
size: few
D: TRBD2
V: TRBV29-1
CDR3: CSASSGSPRRVGPDTQYF
DNA: TGCAGCGCCTCTAGCGGGAGTCCACGAAGGGTCGGTCCAGATACGCAGTATTTT

J: TRBJ2-7
size: many
D: TRBD1
V: TRBV11-2
CDR3: CASSWDRGSYEQYF
DNA: TGTGCCAGCAGCTGGGACAGGGGGTCTTACGAGCAGTACTTC

J: TRBJ2-7
size: many
D: TRBD2
V: TRBV6-5
CDR3: CASSPSLAGVSQQYF
DNA: TGTGCCAGCAGCCCCTCGCTAGCGGGAGTTTCACAGCAGTACTTC

J: TRBJ2-7
size: NA
D: TRBD1
V: TRBV28
CDR3: CASSVGTGDEQYF
DNA: TGTGCCAGCAGTGTCGGGACAGGCGACGAGCAGTACTTC

J: TRBJ2-7
size: few
D: NA
V: TRBV5-1
CDR3: CASSQNRQIHEQYF
DNA: TGCGCCAGCAGCCAAAACAGACAGATCCACGAGCAGTACTTC